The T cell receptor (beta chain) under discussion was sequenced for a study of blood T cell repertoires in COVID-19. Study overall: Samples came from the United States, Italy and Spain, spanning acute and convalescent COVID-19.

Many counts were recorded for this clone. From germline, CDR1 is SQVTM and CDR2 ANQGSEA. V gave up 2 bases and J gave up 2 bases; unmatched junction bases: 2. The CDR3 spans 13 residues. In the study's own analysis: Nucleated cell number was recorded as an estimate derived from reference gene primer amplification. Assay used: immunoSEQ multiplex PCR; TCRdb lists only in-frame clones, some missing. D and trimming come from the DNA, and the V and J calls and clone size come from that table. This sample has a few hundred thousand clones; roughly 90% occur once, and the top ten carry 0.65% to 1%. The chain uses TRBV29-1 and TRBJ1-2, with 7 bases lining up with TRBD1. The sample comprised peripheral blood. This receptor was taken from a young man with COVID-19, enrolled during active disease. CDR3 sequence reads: CSVEPGQNYGYTF. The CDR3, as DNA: TGCAGCGTTGAACCGGGACAGAACTATGGCTACACCTTC. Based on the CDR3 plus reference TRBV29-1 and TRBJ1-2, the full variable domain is SAVISQKPSRDICQRGTSLTIQCQVDSQVTMMFWYRQQPGQSLTLIATANQGSEATYESGFVIDKFPISRPNLTFSTLTVSNMSPEDSSIYLCSVEPGQNYGYTFGSGTRLTVV.